The 8 T cell receptor beta chains below come from one sample, sequenced in a study of human T cells and chemical hapten exposure. The study's library attached unique molecular identifiers to single cDNA molecules. TCRdb re-derived calls from the reads in MiXCR, one entry per CDR3 protein. This sample has about 3,500 distinct CDR3 sequences; 40% to 60% occur once, and the top ten carry roughly 6%. Indicated treatment: therapeutic diphenylcyclopropenone sensitization with weekly scalp DPC. The starting material was whole blood, obtained before DPC sensitization or 2, 6, or about 24 weeks after (not recorded which). Receptors originate from an adult with alopecia areata. Some clones in this sample may be carry-over from other donors' samples. This table probably holds off-target reads from a library built for another chain.

The rearrangement joins TRBV5-1 to TRBJ2-7, with D unclear. V lost 0 bases to trimming and J lost 4 bases, with 5 bases between them. The CDR3 loop spans 12 amino acids. CDR1 and CDR2 (germline): SGHRS, YFSETQ. CDR3: CASSLGGYEQYF. The CDR3 nucleotides are TGCGCCAGCAGCTTGGGGGGTTACGAGCAGTACTTC.

DNA of the CDR3: TGTGCCAGCTCACCACCGGCCGGACAGGGCGGTTCCCTCCACTTT. It codes for CASSPPAGQGGSLHF. This chain connects TRBV18 to TRBJ1-6; 8 bases align to TRBD1. The V gene's germline CDR1 is KGHSH and CDR2 LQKENI. This CDR3 is 15 amino acids long. The V and J ends lost 0 bases and 14 bases, in that order; junction bases with no gene match: 9.

The genes are TRBV28 and TRBJ2-3; D ambiguous. Germline V gives CDR1 MDHEN, CDR2 SYDVKM. The length of the CDR3 is 13 residues. The germline V and J ends were trimmed by 6 bases and 0 bases, with 7 bases remaining between them. CDR3 region: CASSPPSTDTQYF. The CDR3 coding sequence is TGTGCCAGCAGCCCGCCTAGCACAGATACGCAGTATTTT.

This clonotype was detected only once. The chain couples TRBV19 to TRBJ2-5; 12 bases are shared with TRBD2. The germline gives CDR1 LNHDA, CDR2 SQIVND (reference sequence). There are 15 residues in the CDR3. V lost 8 bases, J lost 10 bases, and 14 bases stayed unmatched. The CDR3 nucleotides read TGTGCCAGTGGACCGGGACTAGCGGGTCAAGGAGGCCAGTACTTC. This codes for CASGPGLAGQGGQYF.

V usage is TRBV11-3 and J usage is TRBJ2-1; D gene uncertain. Deletions cut 5 bases from V and 0 bases from J, with 11 bases between. Germline CDR1 SGHNT, CDR2 YENEEA. There are 15 residues in the CDR3. CDR3 in amino acids: CASSPTSLSYNEQFF. CDR3 nucleotide sequence: TGTGCCAGCAGCCCGACAAGCCTCTCCTACAATGAGCAGTTCTTC. The variable domain in full, with the rest retrieved from reference TRBV11-3 and TRBJ2-1, is EAGVVQSPRYKIIEKKQPVAFWCNPISGHNTLYWYLQNLGQGPELLIRYENEEAVDDSQLPKDRFSAERLKGVDSTLKIQPAELGDSAVYLCASSPTSLSYNEQFFGPGTRLTVL.

The chain joins TRBV28 to TRBJ1-5; 8 bases are shared with TRBD1. Looked up from germline, CDR1 is MDHEN and CDR2 is SYDVKM. The CDR3 totals 16 residues. The junction had 5 bases not matched to a gene; V was cut back by 1 base and J by 3 bases. The CDR3, as DNA: TGTGCCAGCAGTTTATTGGGACAGGAGAACAATCAGCCCCAGCATTTT. Its translation: CASSLLGQENNQPQHF.

The rearrangement links TRBV7-8 to TRBJ2-1; D is uncertain. The ends were cut back, 5 bases at V and 4 bases at J, with 24 bases in the middle. The CDR3 consists of 18 residues. Germline assignment: CDR1 SGHVS and CDR2 FQNEAQ. The CDR3 protein is CASSPAATQTSRYNEQFF. As DNA, the CDR3 is TGTGCCAGCAGCCCGGCCGCCACTCAAACTTCTCGGTACAATGAGCAGTTCTTC.

This clonotype was counted once. The chain links TRBV29-1 to TRBJ2-5; D is unclear. CDR3 length: 11 residues. Germline-derived CDR1 and CDR2 are SQVTM and ANQGSEA. The V and J ends lost 3 bases and 5 bases respectively, with 7 bases between them. The CDR3 DNA reads as TGCAGCGTTGACGCCGATGAGACCCAGTACTTC. As protein: CSVDADETQYF. The entire variable domain, with the rest obtained from reference TRBV29-1 and TRBJ2-5, is as follows: SAVISQKPSRDICQRGTSLTIQCQVDSQVTMMFWYRQQPGQSLTLIATANQGSEATYESGFVIDKFPISRPNLTFSTLTVSNMSPEDSSIYLCSVDADETQYFGPGTRLLVL.